Sequencing of this TCR beta chain was carried out in a study of PD-1 blockade in classical Hodgkin lymphoma. The study, taken as a whole, reports: Baseline TCR diversity was reportedly lower in newly diagnosed patients than healthy donors.

On this clone: What it recognizes is unknown.

In germline, CDR1 is MDHEN, CDR2 SYDVKM. There are 13 residues in the CDR3. V lost 3 bases to trimming and J lost 0 bases, with 5 bases between them. Time point denoted: newly diagnosed, previously untreated cHL patient sample. As a comparison, the study used PBMCs from newly diagnosed, untreated classical Hodgkin lymphoma. Data came from immunoSEQ multiplex PCR; TCRdb stores just in-frame clones and leaves some out. The sample lists 17,000 or so clones, roughly 90% occurring once. Specimen: peripheral blood mononuclear cells (PBMCs). The rearrangement joins TRBV28 to TRBJ1-2, with D unresolved. The sequence derives from a human donor with classical Hodgkin lymphoma. The chain's CDR3 is CASSFPANYGYTF. In DNA form, the CDR3 reads TGTGCCAGCAGTTTTCCGGCTAACTATGGCTACACCTTC.